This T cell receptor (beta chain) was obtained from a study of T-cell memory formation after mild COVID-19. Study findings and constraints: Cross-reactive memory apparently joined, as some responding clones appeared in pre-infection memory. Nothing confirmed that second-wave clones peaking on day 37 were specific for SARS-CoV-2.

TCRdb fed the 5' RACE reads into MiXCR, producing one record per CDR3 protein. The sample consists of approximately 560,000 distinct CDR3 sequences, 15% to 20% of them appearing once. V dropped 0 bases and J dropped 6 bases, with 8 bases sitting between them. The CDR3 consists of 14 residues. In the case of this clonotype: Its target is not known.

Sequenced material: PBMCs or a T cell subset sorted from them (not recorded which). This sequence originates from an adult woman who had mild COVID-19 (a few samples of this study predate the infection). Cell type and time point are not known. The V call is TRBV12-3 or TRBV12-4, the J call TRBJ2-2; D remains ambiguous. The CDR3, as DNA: TGTGCCAGCAGTTTAGCGGGAAATGCCGGGGAGCTGTTTTTT. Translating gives CASSLAGNAGELFF.